This record covers a single T cell receptor (beta chain). Its antigen remains unknown. Despite likely unrecorded immune exposures, the donors were nominally healthy at the time of sampling. This sample was taken from a study of cytomegalovirus exposure and HLA in healthy donors. Whole-study findings and limits: Association of 16,951 TCR beta sequences with HLA alleles was found at 0.05 false discovery rate in a later analysis. A previous analysis found most TCR beta V segments productive roughly 87% or roughly 30% of the time. Differences between HLA loci emerged in a later analysis of TCR association rates, with DRB1 most and HLA-C fewest.

A multiplex PCR was run with 60 Vbeta primers and 13 Jbeta primers. Assay: immunoSEQ multiplex PCR; the TCRdb copy retains only in-frame clones and omits some. This sample has 150,000 to 200,000 clones, with around 77% found just once. The sequenced sample was PBMCs. This receptor was obtained from a woman aged 35 to 49 in good health and CMV-seronegative.

This CDR3 reads CAWSGGQSHQPQHF. In DNA, the CDR3 is TGTGCCTGGAGTGGTGGACAGTCGCACCAGCCCCAGCATTTT. The rearrangement uses TRBV30 and TRBJ1-5, with TRBD1 as a possible D gene (6 bases). The V and J ends lost 1 base and 7 bases respectively, with 14 bases between them. This CDR3 has 14 residues. Germline assignment: CDR1 GTSNPN and CDR2 SVGIG (reference sequence). Full variable domain (rest looked up from reference TRBV30 and TRBJ1-5): SQTIHQWPATLVQPVGSPLSLECTVEGTSNPNLYWYRQAAGRGLQLLFYSVGIGQISSEVPQNLSASRPQDRQFILSSKKLLLSDSGFYLCAWSGGQSHQPQHFGDGTRLSIL.